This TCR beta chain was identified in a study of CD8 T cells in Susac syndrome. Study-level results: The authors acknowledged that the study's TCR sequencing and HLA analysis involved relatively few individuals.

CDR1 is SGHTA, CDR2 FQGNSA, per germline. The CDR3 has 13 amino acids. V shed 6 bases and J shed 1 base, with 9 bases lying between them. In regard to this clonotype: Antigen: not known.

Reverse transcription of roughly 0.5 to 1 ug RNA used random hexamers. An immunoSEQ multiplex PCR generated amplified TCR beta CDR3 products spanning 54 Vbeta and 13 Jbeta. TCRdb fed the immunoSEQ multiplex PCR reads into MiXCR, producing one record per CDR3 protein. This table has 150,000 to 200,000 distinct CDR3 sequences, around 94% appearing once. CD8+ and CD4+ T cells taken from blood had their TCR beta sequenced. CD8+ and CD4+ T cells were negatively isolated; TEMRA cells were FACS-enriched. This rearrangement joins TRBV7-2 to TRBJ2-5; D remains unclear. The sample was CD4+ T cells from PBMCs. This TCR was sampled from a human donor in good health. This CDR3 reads CASSSPSQETQYF. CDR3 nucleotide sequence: TGTGCCAGCAGTAGCCCTAGCCAAGAGACCCAGTACTTC.